These T cell receptor beta chains were read from a single sample in a study of beta chain features in type 1 diabetes. Generated by immunoSEQ multiplex PCR, the TCRdb table keeps only in-frame clones and is missing some. The data contain about 200,000 clones, roughly 10% of them seen just once; the ten biggest clones take up less than 1.5%. Sequences were obtained from central memory CD4+ T cells from blood. These receptors were taken from a man aged 18 to 30 in good health. Each CDR3 is given with its conserved first and last residue. D genes are given only for firm matches. Rows may omit the clone size; those that give it use once, few, many or a size class.

V gene	clone size	J gene	CDR3 length	D gene	CDR3 DNA	CDR3 protein
TRBV30	few	TRBJ1-2	13	NA	TGTGCCTGGAGTGTAAGGGGTGGCTATGGCTACACCTTC	CAWSVRGGYGYTF
TRBV30	NA	TRBJ2-7	12	NA	TGTGCCTGGAGCCCCAGGGTAGGCGAGCAGTACTTC	CAWSPRVGEQYF
TRBV5-4	few	TRBJ1-1	14	NA	TGTGCCAGCAGCTTGGAGCGCAGGATCACTGAAGCTTTCTTT	CASSLERRITEAFF
TRBV28	NA	TRBJ2-7	12	NA	TGTGCCAGCAGTTCCCAGGGCCCTGCGCAGTACTTC	CASSSQGPAQYF
TRBV6-5	NA	TRBJ2-7	16	NA	TGTGCCAGCAGTTCCATACTAGCACCCGAGCCCTACGAGCAGTACTTC	CASSSILAPEPYEQYF
TRBV19	NA	TRBJ2-7	17	TRBD2	TGTGCCAGTAGCGTGTCACTAGCGGGAGTCAATACGCGCGAGCAGTACTTC	CASSVSLAGVNTREQYF
TRBV29-1	few	TRBJ2-3	13	TRBD1	TGCAGCGTTAACCGGGACAGGGGGGATACGCAGTATTTT	CSVNRDRGDTQYF
TRBV19	NA	TRBJ2-7	14	NA	TGTGCCAGTGCCGGCCGGATGGTGGGGCACGAGCAGTACTTC	CASAGRMVGHEQYF
TRBV11-2	NA	TRBJ2-1	17	TRBD2	TGTGCCAGCAGCTATTGGACTAGCGGGAGGGCCCTAAATGAGCAGTTCTTC	CASSYWTSGRALNEQFF
TRBV19	few	TRBJ2-5	14	TRBD2	TGTGCCAGTAGTGAGAGCGGGAGCGCCGGGACCCAGTACTTC	CASSESGSAGTQYF
TRBV2	few	TRBJ1-1	13	NA	TGTGCCAGCAGCCGGGACTCGGGCACTGAAGCTTTCTTT	CASSRDSGTEAFF
TRBV27	NA	TRBJ2-5	15	TRBD1	TGTGCCAGCAGTATAACCGGGACAGGCCGAGAGACCCAGTACTTC	CASSITGTGRETQYF
TRBV11-2	few	TRBJ2-5	11	NA	TGTGCCAGCAGGTCGGGAGAGACCCAGTACTTC	CASRSGETQYF
TRBV29-1	few	TRBJ2-1	13	TRBD1	TGCACCTGGGGGACAGGGGGCAAAGATGAGCAGTTCTTC	CTWGTGGKDEQFF
TRBV5-4	NA	TRBJ2-7	14	TRBD1	TGTGCCAGCAGCTCGGACAGGGGCTATGGCGAGCAGTACTTC	CASSSDRGYGEQYF
TRBV30	few	TRBJ2-7	13	TRBD1	TGTGCCTGGAGTGGGATTACCGGGACAGCGGCATACTTC	CAWSGITGTAAYF
TRBV15	many	TRBJ2-7	13	NA	TGTGCCACCAGCAGAGATACGACCGGAAGGCGGTACTTC	CATSRDTTGRRYF
TRBV29-1	NA	TRBJ2-3	13	NA	TGCAGCGTTGTGCGGGAACGGGGCGATACGCAGTATTTT	CSVVRERGDTQYF
TRBV2	few	TRBJ1-1	12	NA	TGTGCCAGCAGTGAAGGGCAGACTGAAGCTTTCTTT	CASSEGQTEAFF
TRBV11-2	NA	TRBJ2-7	16	TRBD1	TGTGCCAGCAGCTTAGAATTGGGGACAGGGTTCTACGAGCAGTACTTC	CASSLELGTGFYEQYF
TRBV7-9	NA	TRBJ1-5	13	NA	TGTGCCAGCAGCGTCCGGGGCAATCAGCCCCAGCATTTT	CASSVRGNQPQHF
TRBV4-1	few	TRBJ1-2	16	NA	TGCGCCAGCAGCCAGAATCCGGGACCCCCTACTACTGGCTACACCTTC	CASSQNPGPPTTGYTF
TRBV5-4	many	TRBJ2-7	15	TRBD1	TGTGCCAGCAGCCCGGGGACAGGGCAAGGGTACGAGCAGTACTTC	CASSPGTGQGYEQYF
TRBV4-2	NA	TRBJ2-2	19	TRBD2	TGTGCCAGCAGCCCGAGACGAGGGACTAGCGGGTCCAACACCGGGGAGCTGTTTTTT	CASSPRRGTSGSNTGELFF
TRBV7-9	NA	TRBJ1-3	15	NA	TGTGCCAGCAGCTTATCGGTTTCCTCTGGAAACACCATATATTTT	CASSLSVSSGNTIYF
TRBV6-6	NA	TRBJ2-2	13	TRBD1	TGTGCCAGCACCCACAGGGGAAGCGGGGAGCTGTTTTTT	CASTHRGSGELFF
TRBV20-1	NA	TRBJ2-5	11	NA	TGCAGTGCTTTGGCACAAGAGACCCAGTACTTC	CSALAQETQYF
TRBV15	many	TRBJ1-1	15	NA	TGTGCCACCAGCAGTAAGGACCGCCGCGAGACTGAAGCTTTCTTT	CATSSKDRRETEAFF
TRBV2	many	TRBJ2-3	15	NA	TGTGCCAGCAGTGGGAACGGAGACCCCACAGATACGCAGTATTTT	CASSGNGDPTDTQYF
TRBV29-1	few	TRBJ2-7	13	NA	TGCAGCGTTGAAGATGGGGACCGAGGCGAGCAGTACTTC	CSVEDGDRGEQYF
TRBV10-3	NA	TRBJ2-7	13	NA	TGTGCCATCAGAACCACGGGACGGCTCGAGCAGTACTTC	CAIRTTGRLEQYF
TRBV19	NA	TRBJ2-7	15	TRBD2	TGTGCCAGTAGTATAAGCCGGACTAGCGGGAGCGAGCAGTACTTC	CASSISRTSGSEQYF
TRBV29-1	NA	TRBJ2-7	12	NA	TGCAGCGGCCTGCGGAACGCCTACGAGCAGTACTTC	CSGLRNAYEQYF
TRBV30	NA	TRBJ2-7	13	NA	TGTGCCTGGGACCCCGGACAGTCGGGCGAGCAGTACTTC	CAWDPGQSGEQYF
TRBV19	NA	TRBJ1-4	13	NA	TGTGCCAGTAGTATAGCGGTCGCGACAGGACTGTTTTTT	CASSIAVATGLFF
TRBV7-9	few	TRBJ1-1	14	TRBD1	TGTGCCAGCAGCCGACACACAGGGGAGGGTGAAGCTTTCTTT	CASSRHTGEGEAFF
TRBV18	few	TRBJ2-7	14	TRBD1	TGTGCCAGCTCACCGGGACAGGCCGGCTACGAGCAGTACTTC	CASSPGQAGYEQYF
TRBV7-2	few	TRBJ2-7	12	NA	TGTGCCAGCAGCTTAGTATACGACGAGCAGTACTTC	CASSLVYDEQYF
TRBV7-2	few	TRBJ1-1	14	NA	TGTGCCAGCAGCCCGCGCCAGGTGGTCACTGAAGCTTTCTTT	CASSPRQVVTEAFF
TRBV29-1	NA	TRBJ2-2	13	NA	TGCAGCGTTGAGGTTCCGGGTACCGGGGAGCTGTTTTTT	CSVEVPGTGELFF
TRBV18	NA	TRBJ2-3	16	TRBD1	TGTGCCAGCTCACCAGTGGGGGACAGGTTAACAGATACGCAGTATTTT	CASSPVGDRLTDTQYF
TRBV30	few	TRBJ2-7	13	NA	TGTGCCTGGAGTGGCCGACAGATCCACGAGCAGTACTTC	CAWSGRQIHEQYF
TRBV6-1	many	TRBJ2-3	12	NA	TGTGCCAGCAGTGAAACAGCAGATACGCAGTATTTT	CASSETADTQYF
TRBV15	NA	TRBJ2-1	12	NA	TGTGCCACCAGCGAGGGTTACAATGAGCAGTTCTTC	CATSEGYNEQFF
TRBV28	few	TRBJ2-4	17	TRBD1	TGTGCCAGCAGCAGCATGGGACAGGACATAGCCAAAAACATTCAGTACTTC	CASSSMGQDIAKNIQYF
TRBV7-6	few	TRBJ2-1	15	NA	TGTGCCAGCAGCCGCAGGACGGAGATTTACAATGAGCAGTTCTTC	CASSRRTEIYNEQFF
TRBV6-5	NA	TRBJ2-5	13	TRBD1	TGTGCCATCAGTGCGGGACAGGGTGAGACCCAGTACTTC	CAISAGQGETQYF
TRBV6-6	few	TRBJ2-3	14	NA	TGTGCCAGCAGTTACAGGGTGAGGACAGATACGCAGTATTTT	CASSYRVRTDTQYF
TRBV28	few	TRBJ1-2	12	NA	TGTGCCAGCAGTTCCGACGGGAATGGCTACACCTTC	CASSSDGNGYTF
TRBV27	NA	TRBJ2-7	14	NA	TGTGCCAGCAGTAGATCGGGGGATCTCCACGAGCAGTACTTC	CASSRSGDLHEQYF
TRBV29-1	NA	TRBJ1-5	15	NA	TGCAGCGTCCGACCGGGCCACAGACCCAATCAGCCCCAGCATTTT	CSVRPGHRPNQPQHF
TRBV29-1	many	TRBJ2-1	15	TRBD2	TGCAGCGTCTTGAAGCTAGCGGGAGTTGTCTATGAGCAGTTCTTC	CSVLKLAGVVYEQFF
TRBV9	NA	TRBJ2-7	14	TRBD1	TGTGCCAGCAGCGTAGGCTCAGGGGGCAGCGAGCAGTACTTC	CASSVGSGGSEQYF
TRBV7-2	NA	TRBJ2-2	15	NA	TGTGCCAGCAGCCCGCGGCAGGGAGGCACCGGGGAGCTGTTTTTT	CASSPRQGGTGELFF
TRBV11-3	few	TRBJ2-2	17	TRBD1	TGTGCCAGCAGCCCAGGAGGCTGGGACAGGGACACCGGGGAGCTGTTTTTT	CASSPGGWDRDTGELFF